Given below is one T cell receptor beta chain in context. As for time point: pre-treatment sample, taken before nivolumab and TIL therapy. This CDR3 has 14 residues. CDR1 and CDR2 (germline): LNHNV, YYDKDF (reference sequence). The V and J ends lost 1 base and 4 bases respectively, with 8 bases between them. The data were taken from a study of TIL therapy for anti-PD-1-resistant metastatic lung cancer. On the study more broadly: Tumors were harvested before any PD-1/PD-L1 blockade. Half of patients were current or former smokers.

The libraries were made with immunoSEQ v3. Sequencing used immunoSEQ multiplex PCR; TCRdb keeps in-frame clones, though not all of them. The sample shows roughly 46,000 clones, 80% to 90% of them seen only once. This clonotype was sampled from a person between 30 and 80 years old with non-small cell lung cancer. V and J are TRBV15 and TRBJ1-3; TRBD1 is a possible D gene (5 bases). The input for sequencing was blood, taken at baseline. The CDR3 region has the DNA TGTGCCACCAGCAGAGCGACAGTAGGAAACACCATATATTTT. Its protein is CATSRATVGNTIYF. The variable domain in full, completed from reference TRBV15 and TRBJ1-3, reads DAMVIQNPRYQVTQFGKPVTLSCSQTLNHNVMYWYQQKSSQAPKLLFHYYDKDFNNEADTPDNFQSRRPNTSFCFLDIRSPGLGDTAMYLCATSRATVGNTIYFGEGSWLTVV.